A single sample gave rise to the 14 T cell receptor beta chains below, sequenced in a study of T-cell reconstitution after alpha-beta-depleted transplantation in children. Unique molecular identifiers were incorporated during preparation of the TCRbeta library. TCRdb analysed the PCR reads with MiXCR anew, one entry per CDR3 protein. The top ten hold over 10% of the sample, which has around 180,000 distinct CDR3 sequences, approximately 10% seen once. The material was PBMCs, obtained before TCRalphabeta/CD19-depleted stem cell transplant. The receptors derive from a boy younger than 10 with acute myeloid leukemia, due to receive a stem cell transplant.

Many counts were recorded for this clonotype. V usage is TRBV20-1 and J usage is TRBJ2-5; no clear D gene. Trimming took off 1 base at V and 4 bases at J, with 7 bases between the two ends. CDR1 is DFQATT and CDR2 is SNEGSKA in the germline V gene (reference sequence). This CDR3 has 12 residues. CDR3: CSARGVGETQYF. The CDR3 DNA sequence: TGCAGTGCTAGAGGGGTAGGAGAGACCCAGTACTTC.

This clonotype was counted ten times or more. This chain links TRBV6-5 with TRBJ1-2; D may be TRBD1 (5 bases). V dropped 6 bases and J dropped 4 bases, with 15 bases sitting between them. Germline V gene data show CDR1 as MNHEY and CDR2 as SVGAGI. The CDR3 is 14 residues long. For the CDR3, the DNA is TGTGCCAGCAGCCTTACGGGTCAGGGCTATGGCTACACCTTC. Translated, it gives CASSLTGQGYGYTF.

The chain is built from TRBV20-1 and TRBJ2-1; D may be TRBD2 (6 bases). Between the trimmed V and J ends, which lost 1 base and 4 bases, there was a span of 14 bases. CDR3 length: 15 residues. CDR1 and CDR2 from the germline V gene are DFQATT and SNEGSKA (reference sequence). DNA of the CDR3: TGCAGTGCTAGAGGGGAATCCCTAGCGTACAATGAGCAGTTCTTC. Amino acid sequence: CSARGESLAYNEQFF.

This clonotype was seen ten or more times. The rearrangement uses TRBV2 and TRBJ2-3; D not certain. CDR3 length: 13 amino acids. Germline CDR1 and CDR2: SNHLY and FYNNEI. V was shortened by 2 bases and J by 6 bases, with 9 bases between the two germline ends. CDR3 nucleotides: TGTGCCAGCAGTGAAAGGCTAGATGATACGCAGTATTTT. This sequence encodes CASSERLDDTQYF.

This clonotype was seen at least ten times. The chain uses TRBV28 and TRBJ1-4; 7 bases align to TRBD1. The ends lost 6 bases at V and 4 bases at J; junction bases unmatched: 8. Per the germline V gene, CDR1 is MDHEN and CDR2 is SYDVKM. CDR3 length: 15 amino acids. The chain's CDR3 is CASRPMDRNNEKLFF. CDR3 DNA sequence: TGTGCCAGCAGGCCTATGGACAGGAATAATGAAAAACTGTTTTTT.

This clonotype was picked up many times. The chain employs TRBV7-3 and TRBJ2-3, with D possibly TRBD2 on 6 matching bases. The V end lost 4 bases, the J end lost 3 bases, and 8 bases lay between the germline ends. The CDR3 runs 13 residues. CDR1 and CDR2 from the germline V gene are SGHTA and FQGTGA. The CDR3 reads CASSSGTTDTQYF. In nucleotides, the CDR3 is TGTGCCAGCAGCTCTGGGACTACAGATACGCAGTATTTT.

There are many counts of this clonotype. An end of the junction does not agree with germline; a read error may underlie this. The V call is TRBV6-1, the J call TRBJ2-5; the D gene is possibly TRBD1 (5 bases). The length of the CDR3 is 14 residues. Germline V gives CDR1 MNHNS, CDR2 SASEGT. DNA for the CDR3: TGTGCCAGCAGCGAAGACAGCTCCCAAGAGACCCAGTACTTC. Translation gives CASSEDSSQETQYF.

Ten or more counts support this clonotype. The chain employs TRBV19 and TRBJ2-1; 12 nucleotides line up with TRBD2. CDR1 is LNHDA and CDR2 is SQIVND in the germline V gene (reference sequence). The V gene end was trimmed by 4 bases and the J gene end by 8 bases; junction bases not matched to a gene: 6. The CDR3 length is 15 residues. The CDR3 sequence is CASSTSSGGADEQFF. The CDR3 bases are TGTGCCAGTAGTACATCTAGCGGGGGGGCCGATGAGCAGTTCTTC.

In this sample, this clonotype turned up many times. This sequence joins TRBV29-1 and TRBJ2-1; no definite D call. The CDR3 extends over 14 amino acids. V lost 4 bases, J lost 5 bases, and 15 bases lay in between. CDR1 is SQVTM and CDR2 is ANQGSEA in the germline V gene. The CDR3 coding sequence is TGCAGCGTTGGTACGATCGTCAACGACAATGAGCAGTTCTTC. This gives the protein CSVGTIVNDNEQFF.

Concerning this clonotype itself: A much larger clone differs by one base, so this may be a read error. The V call is TRBV11-2, the J call TRBJ2-3; possibly TRBD1 for D (6 bases). The CDR3 covers 14 residues. The germline gives CDR1 SGHAT, CDR2 FQNNGV. CDR3 residues: CASRSWGPTDMQYF. CDR3 coding DNA: TGTGCCAGCCGATCCTGGGGGCCAACAGATATGCAGTATTTT.

This clonotype appeared many times. The rearrangement links TRBV3-1 to TRBJ2-2; 11 bases are shared with TRBD2. The germline CDR1 and CDR2 sequences are LGHDT and YNNKEL (reference sequence). The CDR3 runs 16 residues. The V and J ends lost 5 bases and 4 bases, in that order; junction bases with no gene match: 6. The DNA of the CDR3 is TGTGCCAGCAGCTTATATAGCGGGAGGGCCACCGGGGAGCTGTTTTTT. Encoded protein: CASSLYSGRATGELFF.

Details on this clonotype: This may be a read error: a much more frequent sequence differs by one nucleotide. This chain uses TRBV27 with TRBJ2-1; TRBD2 aligns across 7 bases. Germline CDR1 reads MNHEY; CDR2 reads SMNVEV (reference sequence). This CDR3 has 15 residues. CDR3 sequence reads: CASCFSRENYNEQFF. The DNA for the CDR3 is TGTGCCAGCTGTTTCTCGCGGGAGAACTACAATGAGCAGTTCTTC.

This clonotype was found many times. The chain is built from TRBV6-1 and TRBJ1-4; maybe TRBD1 (5 bases). Deletions cut 5 bases from V and 4 bases from J, with 14 bases between. The germline gives CDR1 MNHNS, CDR2 SASEGT. The CDR3 covers 15 residues. The CDR3 DNA is TGTGCCAGCAGTCCCGGGGACGTGCGTAATGAAAAACTGTTTTTT. This translates into CASSPGDVRNEKLFF.

With respect to this clonotype: Given a much more abundant clone one base away, this may be a read error. The chain has TRBV6-1 and TRBJ1-6, with TRBD1 identical over 10 bases. The length of the CDR3 is 13 residues. The germline CDR1 and CDR2 sequences are MNHNS and SASEGT. The chain's CDR3 is CTSSGTGVSPLHF. DNA of the CDR3: TGTACCAGCAGCGGGACAGGGGTTTCACCCCTCCACTTT.